This TCR beta chain derives from a study of OX40 agonist ivuxolimab in advanced cancers. In the study overall: An agonistic human IgG2 monoclonal antibody against OX40 (CD134) was given.

This table comes from immunoSEQ multiplex PCR, and its TCRdb copy is limited to in-frame clones, with some not included. The repertoire includes around 63,000 clones, approximately 90% of them detected once, and about 0.25% sits in the top ten. CDR3 length: 15 amino acids. Per the germline V gene, CDR1 is MDHEN and CDR2 is SYDVKM. V lost 10 bases and J lost 0, with 18 bases in between. Sequenced material: CD4+ or CD8+ T cells sorted from blood, taken in a trial of the OX40 agonist ivuxolimab. V gene TRBV28 combines with J gene TRBJ1-2; TRBD1 might be the D (6 bases). The clonotype comes from an adult with an advanced solid tumor such as melanoma, head and neck, liver or kidney cancer. CDR3 sequence (DNA): TGTGCCACTTACCTCCGGGACATATCTAACTATGGCTACACCTTC. Translating it yields CATYLRDISNYGYTF.